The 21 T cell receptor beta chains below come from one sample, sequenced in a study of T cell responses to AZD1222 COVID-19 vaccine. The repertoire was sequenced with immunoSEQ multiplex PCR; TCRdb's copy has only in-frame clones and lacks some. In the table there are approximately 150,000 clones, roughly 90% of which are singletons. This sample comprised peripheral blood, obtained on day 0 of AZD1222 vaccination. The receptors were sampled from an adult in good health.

The CDR3 protein is CASSILLAGGPGSQETQYF. In nucleotides, the CDR3 is TGTGCCAGTAGTATATTGCTAGCGGGAGGGCCCGGTAGCCAAGAGACCCAGTACTTC. The chain couples TRBV19 to TRBJ2-5; TRBD2 matches 12 bases. Germline V gives CDR1 LNHDA, CDR2 SQIVND (reference sequence). This CDR3 has 19 residues. J lost 1 base, V lost 2 bases, and 11 bases had no gene match. Variable domain in full (rest from reference TRBV19 and TRBJ2-5): DGGITQSPKYLFRKEGQNVTLSCEQNLNHDAMYWYRQDPGQGLRLIYYSQIVNDFQKGDIAEGYSVSREKKESFPLTVTSAQKNPTAFYLCASSILLAGGPGSQETQYFGPGTRLLVL.

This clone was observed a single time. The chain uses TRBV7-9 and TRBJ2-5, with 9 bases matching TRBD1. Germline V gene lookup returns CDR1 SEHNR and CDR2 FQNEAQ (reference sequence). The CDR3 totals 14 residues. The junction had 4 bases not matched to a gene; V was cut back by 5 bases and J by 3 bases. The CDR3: CASSNRDREETQYF. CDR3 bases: TGTGCCAGCAGCAACCGGGACAGGGAAGAGACCCAGTACTTC.

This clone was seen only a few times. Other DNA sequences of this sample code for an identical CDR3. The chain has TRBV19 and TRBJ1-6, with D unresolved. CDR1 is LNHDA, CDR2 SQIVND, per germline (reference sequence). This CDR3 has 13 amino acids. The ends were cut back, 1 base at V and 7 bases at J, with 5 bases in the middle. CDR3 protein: CASSIGPNSPLHF. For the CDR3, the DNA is TGTGCCAGTAGTATAGGACCGAATTCACCCCTCCACTTT.

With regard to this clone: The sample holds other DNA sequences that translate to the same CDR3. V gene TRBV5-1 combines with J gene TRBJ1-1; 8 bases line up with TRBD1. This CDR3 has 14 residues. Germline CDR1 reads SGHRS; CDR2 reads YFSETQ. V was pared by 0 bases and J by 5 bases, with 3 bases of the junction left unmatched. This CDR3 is CASSLVQGGTEAFF. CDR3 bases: TGCGCCAGCAGCTTGGTACAGGGGGGAACTGAAGCTTTCTTT. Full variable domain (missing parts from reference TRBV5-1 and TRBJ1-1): KAGVTQTPRYLIKTRGQQVTLSCSPISGHRSVSWYQQTPGQGLQFLFEYFSETQRNKGNFPGRFSGRQFSNSRSEMNVSTLELGDSALYLCASSLVQGGTEAFFGQGTRLTVV.

The CDR3 sequence: CASSGSPPANSPLHF. CDR3 nucleotide sequence: TGTGCCAGTAGCGGAAGTCCTCCCGCGAATTCACCCCTCCACTTT. The rearrangement uses TRBV19 and TRBJ1-6; D unclear. V lost 6 bases, J lost 7 bases, and 16 bases lay in between. CDR3 length: 15 residues. Germline V gene data show CDR1 as LNHDA and CDR2 as SQIVND (reference sequence).

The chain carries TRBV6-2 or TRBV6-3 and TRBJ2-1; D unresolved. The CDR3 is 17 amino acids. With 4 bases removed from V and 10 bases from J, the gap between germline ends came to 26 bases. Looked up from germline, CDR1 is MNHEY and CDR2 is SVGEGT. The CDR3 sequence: CASSSYPTELNAEEQFF. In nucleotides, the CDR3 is TGTGCCAGCAGTTCCTATCCGACCGAGCTCAACGCTGAGGAGCAGTTCTTC.

The CDR3 here is CSASGSKRGNEKLFF. DNA for the CDR3: TGCAGTGCTAGTGGTTCCAAACGGGGAAATGAAAAACTGTTTTTT. V and J are TRBV20-1 and TRBJ1-4; D remains unclear. Germline V CDR1 and CDR2: DFQATT, SNEGSKA (reference sequence). Trimming shortened V by 3 bases and J by 5 bases, and 16 bases separated the two germline ends. This CDR3 has 15 amino acids.

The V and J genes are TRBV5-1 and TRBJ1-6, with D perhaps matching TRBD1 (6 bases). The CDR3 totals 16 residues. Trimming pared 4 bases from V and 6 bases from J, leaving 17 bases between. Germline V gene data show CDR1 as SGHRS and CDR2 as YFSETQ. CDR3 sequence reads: CASSPRTATLNSPLHF. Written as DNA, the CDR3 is TGCGCCAGCAGCCCAAGGACAGCTACGCTTAATTCACCCCTCCACTTT.

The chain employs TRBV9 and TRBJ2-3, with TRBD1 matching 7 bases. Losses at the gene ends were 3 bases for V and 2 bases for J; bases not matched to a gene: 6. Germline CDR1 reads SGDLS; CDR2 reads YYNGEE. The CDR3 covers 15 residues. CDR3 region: CASSETGVPTDTQYF. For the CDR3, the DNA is TGTGCCAGCAGCGAAACAGGGGTCCCCACAGATACGCAGTATTTT.

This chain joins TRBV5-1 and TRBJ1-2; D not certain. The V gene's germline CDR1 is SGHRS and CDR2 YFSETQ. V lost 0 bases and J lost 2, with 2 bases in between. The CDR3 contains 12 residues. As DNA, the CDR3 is TGCGCCAGCAGCTTGGCCAACTATGGCTACACCTTC. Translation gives CASSLANYGYTF. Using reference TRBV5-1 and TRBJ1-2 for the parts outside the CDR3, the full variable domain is KAGVTQTPRYLIKTRGQQVTLSCSPISGHRSVSWYQQTPGQGLQFLFEYFSETQRNKGNFPGRFSGRQFSNSRSEMNVSTLELGDSALYLCASSLANYGYTFGSGTRLTVV.

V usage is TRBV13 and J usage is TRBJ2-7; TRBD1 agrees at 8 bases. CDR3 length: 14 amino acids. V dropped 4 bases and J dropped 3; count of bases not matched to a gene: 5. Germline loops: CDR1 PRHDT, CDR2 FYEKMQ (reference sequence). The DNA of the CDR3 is TGTGCCAGCAGCTACGGACAGGGAAACTACGAGCAGTACTTC. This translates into CASSYGQGNYEQYF.

CDR3 sequence: CAISANRETQYF. The CDR3 nucleotides read TGTGCCATCAGTGCGAACCGGGAGACCCAGTACTTC. The chain carries TRBV10-3 and TRBJ2-5; D not resolved. V was pared by 4 bases and J by 5 bases, with 8 bases between. The germline gives CDR1 ENHRY, CDR2 SYGVKD. The CDR3 contains 12 residues.

The CDR3 is CASSLRTGETYEQYF. CDR3 in DNA: TGTGCCAGCAGCTTACGGACAGGGGAGACCTACGAGCAGTACTTC. This chain links TRBV7-6 with TRBJ2-7; 9 bases agree with TRBD1. Germline CDR1 is SGHVS and CDR2 is FNYEAQ. The CDR3 spans 15 residues. V lost 2 bases and J lost 2; bases outside the gene matches: 4.

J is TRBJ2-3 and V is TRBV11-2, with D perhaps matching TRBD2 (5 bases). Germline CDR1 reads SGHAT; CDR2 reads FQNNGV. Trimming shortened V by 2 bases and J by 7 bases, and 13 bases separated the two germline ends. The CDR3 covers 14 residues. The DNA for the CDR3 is TGTGCCAGCAGCTTAACCCCTGGAGGTAATACGCAGTATTTT. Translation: CASSLTPGGNTQYF.

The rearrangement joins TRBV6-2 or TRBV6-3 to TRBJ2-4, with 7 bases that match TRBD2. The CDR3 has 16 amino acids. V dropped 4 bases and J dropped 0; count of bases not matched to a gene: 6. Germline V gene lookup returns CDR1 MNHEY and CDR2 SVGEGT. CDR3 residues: CASSSPIAGAKNIQYF. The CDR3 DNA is TGTGCCAGCAGTTCCCCGATAGCGGGAGCCAAAAACATTCAGTACTTC.

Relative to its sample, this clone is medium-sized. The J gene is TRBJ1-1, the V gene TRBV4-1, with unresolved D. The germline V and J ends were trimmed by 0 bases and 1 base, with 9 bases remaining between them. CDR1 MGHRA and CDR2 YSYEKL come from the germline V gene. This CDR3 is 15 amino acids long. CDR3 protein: CASSQEVAGNTEAFF. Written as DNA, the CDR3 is TGCGCCAGCAGCCAAGAAGTCGCAGGGAACACTGAAGCTTTCTTT.

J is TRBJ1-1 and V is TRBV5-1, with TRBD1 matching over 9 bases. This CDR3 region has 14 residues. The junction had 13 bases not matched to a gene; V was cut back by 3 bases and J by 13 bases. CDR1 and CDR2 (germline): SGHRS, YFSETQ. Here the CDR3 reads CASSSRTGESNGFF. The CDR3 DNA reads TGCGCCAGCAGCTCGCGGACAGGGGAATCTAATGGTTTCTTT.

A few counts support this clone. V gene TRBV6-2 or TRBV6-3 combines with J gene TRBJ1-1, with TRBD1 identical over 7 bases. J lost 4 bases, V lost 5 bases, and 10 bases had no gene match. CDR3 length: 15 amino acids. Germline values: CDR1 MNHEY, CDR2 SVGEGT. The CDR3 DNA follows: TGTGCCAGCAGTACCCCGACAGGGACGGGCACTGAAGCTTTCTTT. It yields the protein CASSTPTGTGTEAFF.

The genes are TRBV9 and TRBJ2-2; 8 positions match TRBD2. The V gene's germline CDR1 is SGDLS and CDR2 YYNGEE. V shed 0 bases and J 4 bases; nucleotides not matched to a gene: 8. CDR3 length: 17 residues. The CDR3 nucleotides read TGTGCCAGCAGCGTAGCGGGAGGGCCCGGGGGCACCGGGGAGCTGTTTTTT. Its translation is CASSVAGGPGGTGELFF.

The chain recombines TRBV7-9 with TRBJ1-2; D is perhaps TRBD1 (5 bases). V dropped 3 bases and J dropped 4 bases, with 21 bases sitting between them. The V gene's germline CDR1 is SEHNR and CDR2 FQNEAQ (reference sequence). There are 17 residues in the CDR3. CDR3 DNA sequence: TGTGCCAGCAGCTTCCCTAGAGGTTGGCAGGGCTCCTATGGCTACACCTTC. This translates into CASSFPRGWQGSYGYTF.

Here the CDR3 reads CAPTPPGIPLYEQYF. The CDR3 DNA reads as TGTGCCCCGACCCCCCCGGGGATTCCTCTATACGAGCAGTACTTC. The chain uses TRBV5-8 and TRBJ2-7, with TRBD2 as a possible D gene (5 bases). This CDR3 comprises 15 residues. Germline CDR1 reads SGHTS; CDR2 reads YDEGEE. Trimming pared 10 bases from V and 4 bases from J, leaving 24 bases between. Based on the CDR3 plus reference TRBV5-8 and TRBJ2-7, the full variable domain is EAGVTQSPTHLIKTRGQQATLRCSPISGHTSVYWYQQALGLGLQFLLWYDEGEERNRGNFPPRFSGRQFPNYSSELNVNALELEDSALYLCAPTPPGIPLYEQYFGPGTRLTVT.